The 30 T cell receptor beta chains below come from one sample, sequenced in a study of blood T cell repertoires in COVID-19 (dated by TCRdb to 2019 to 2021). The library was generated by the immunoSEQ multiplex PCR assay. Imported from immuneACCESS, the table was reduced by TCRdb to in-frame sequences with V and J called. These copies leave out some clones; in studies compared against another copy, an unresolved V gene accounts for under half, and the cause of the remainder is not known. The table for this sample lists around 170,000 clones; roughly 78% of them were counted only once. 6.5% to 7% of the sample goes to the ten largest clones. The sequenced material came from peripheral blood. These receptors were obtained from a man between 65 and 79 years old with active or convalescent COVID-19.

With respect to this clone: With only one base between it and a far larger clone, this is likely a read error. This sequence joins TRBV11-3 and TRBJ2-5; D gene unclear. This CDR3 has 12 residues. Germline CDR1 SGHNT, CDR2 YENEEA. Trimming left V 5 bases short and J 0 bases short, with 4 bases between. CDR3 bases: TGTGCCAGCAGCCCGGACCAAGAGACCCAGTACTTC. Translating gives CASSPDQETQYF.

This chain joins TRBV19 and TRBJ1-5; 8 bases fit TRBD1. The CDR3 runs 16 residues. Germline assignment: CDR1 LNHDA and CDR2 SQIVND (reference sequence). Trimming cost V 9 bases and J 0 bases; bases outside gene matches: 10. The CDR3 nucleotides read TGTGCCAGCCCTCCAGGGGGCGGTGATAGCAATCAGCCCCAGCATTTT. Protein: CASPPGGGDSNQPQHF.

J is TRBJ1-5 and V is TRBV5-1; D is perhaps TRBD1 (5 bases). The germline V gene has CDR1 SGHRS and CDR2 YFSETQ. V gave up 2 bases and J gave up 1 base, with 10 bases separating them. This CDR3 has 15 amino acids. The DNA of the CDR3 is TGCGCCAGCAGCTTAGAGGGGAGGAGCAATCAGCCCCAGCATTTT. Protein: CASSLEGRSNQPQHF.

The chain uses TRBV2 and TRBJ2-1, with 9 bases matching TRBD1. Germline V CDR1 and CDR2: SNHLY, FYNNEI. The CDR3 has 11 amino acids. V lost 6 bases to trimming and J lost 13 bases; unmatched junction nucleotides: 4. The CDR3 protein is CASRGQGLQFF. The CDR3 DNA reads as TGTGCCAGCAGGGGACAGGGACTTCAGTTCTTC.

The V and J genes are TRBV29-1 and TRBJ2-2; possible D gene TRBD2, 6 bases. This CDR3 has 15 residues. Trimming pared 4 bases from V and 7 bases from J, leaving 19 bases between. Germline V gives CDR1 SQVTM, CDR2 ANQGSEA. CDR3 protein: CSVALPGVDGGELFF. The CDR3 DNA reads as TGCAGCGTTGCGTTGCCGGGAGTTGATGGCGGGGAGCTGTTTTTT.

The chain couples TRBV5-4 to TRBJ1-1; D is unclear. This CDR3 has 11 residues. Per the germline V gene, CDR1 is SGHNT and CDR2 is YYREEE (reference sequence). V shed 5 bases and J shed 7 bases, with 9 bases lying between them. CDR3 in DNA: TGTGCCAGCAGGTCTCAGGTTGAAGCTTTCTTT. The encoded protein is CASRSQVEAFF.

The genes are TRBV18 and TRBJ1-1; tentatively, D is TRBD1 (5 bases). Deletions cut 2 bases from V and 5 bases from J, with 12 bases between. Germline CDR1 and CDR2: KGHSH and LQKENI. The CDR3 has 14 residues. The CDR3 reads CASSPIRVETEAFF. Written as DNA, the CDR3 is TGTGCCAGCTCACCAATCAGGGTAGAGACTGAAGCTTTCTTT.

The CDR3 region is CASSPISGRSGTGELFF. As DNA, the CDR3 is TGTGCCAGCAGCCCCATTAGCGGGAGGTCGGGTACCGGGGAGCTGTTTTTT. The chain uses TRBV9 and TRBJ2-2, with 10 positions matching TRBD2. Germline V gives CDR1 SGDLS, CDR2 YYNGEE. J lost 5 bases, V lost 4 bases, and 11 bases had no gene match. This CDR3 has 17 amino acids.

Notes on this clone: Within the sample, other DNA sequences also encode this same CDR3. J is TRBJ1-1 and V is TRBV20-1; no definite D call. This CDR3 region has 13 residues. Between the trimmed V and J ends, which lost 3 bases and 0 bases, there was a span of 8 bases. Germline V gene sequence: CDR1 DFQATT, CDR2 SNEGSKA (reference sequence). The CDR3: CSASVYLNTEAFF. The CDR3 nucleotides read TGCAGTGCTAGTGTCTACCTGAACACTGAAGCTTTCTTT.

This clone has only a few counts. The rearrangement joins TRBV7-2 to TRBJ1-6; the D gene is possibly TRBD1 (5 bases). Deletions cut 0 bases from V and 8 bases from J, with 14 bases between. The CDR3 spans 16 residues. The germline V gene encodes CDR1 SGHTA and CDR2 FQGNSA. The CDR3 nucleotides are TGTGCCAGCAGCTTAGCGCTGAGGGGAGGGGATTCACCCCTCCACTTT. It translates to CASSLALRGGDSPLHF. Based on the CDR3 plus reference TRBV7-2 and TRBJ1-6, the full variable domain is GAGVSQSPSNKVTEKGKDVELRCDPISGHTALYWYRQSLGQGLEFLIYFQGNSAPDKSGLPSDRFSAERTGGSVSTLTIQRTQQEDSAVYLCASSLALRGGDSPLHFGNGTRLTVT.

Only one count was recorded for this clone. The chain recombines TRBV4-2 with TRBJ2-5, with D uncertain. Germline values: CDR1 LGHNA, CDR2 YNFKEQ. V gave up 0 bases and J gave up 1 base, with 6 bases separating them. This CDR3 region has 14 residues. The CDR3 loop is CASSQERFQETQYF. In DNA, the CDR3 is TGTGCCAGCAGCCAAGAACGGTTCCAAGAGACCCAGTACTTC.

Only a few counts were recorded for this clone. This sequence joins TRBV7-2 and TRBJ2-3; D may be TRBD2 (6 bases). Trimming took 4 bases from V and 6 from J, leaving 20 bases between them. Germline V gene lookup returns CDR1 SGHTA and CDR2 FQGNSA. The CDR3 spans 16 residues. In nucleotides, the CDR3 is TGTGCCAGCAGCTCACCCGGTGGGGGGTTCGGTGATACGCAGTATTTT. Its translation is CASSSPGGGFGDTQYF.

The chain employs TRBV10-1 and TRBJ1-1, with 8 bases aligning to TRBD1. CDR1 is WNHNN and CDR2 is SYGVQD in the germline V gene (reference sequence). J gave up 3 bases and V 5 bases, and 5 bases lay outside the gene matches. CDR3 size: 14 residues. CDR3 region: CASSPGGPDTEAFF. The CDR3 DNA reads TGCGCCAGCAGTCCAGGGGGCCCTGACACTGAAGCTTTCTTT.

The V gene is TRBV28, the J gene TRBJ2-5; D gene unclear. Trimming took 4 bases from V and 5 from J, leaving 11 bases between them. The CDR3 has 13 residues. CDR1 and CDR2 (germline): MDHEN, SYDVKM. The CDR3 DNA reads as TGTGCCAGCAGTTCCCCCGCACTTGAGACCCAGTACTTC. Protein: CASSSPALETQYF.

The chain is built from TRBV6-5 and TRBJ1-2; 12 nucleotides match TRBD1. Germline V gene lookup returns CDR1 MNHEY and CDR2 SVGAGI. The V and J ends lost 7 bases and 2 bases, in that order; junction bases with no gene match: 5. The length of the CDR3 is 15 residues. CDR3 sequence reads: CASKGQGASNYGYTF. The CDR3 coding sequence is TGTGCCAGCAAGGGACAGGGGGCGTCAAACTATGGCTACACCTTC.

The V call is TRBV4-3, the J call TRBJ1-2; D gene unclear. Deletions cut 0 bases from V and 5 bases from J, with 10 bases between. CDR1 is LGHNA, CDR2 YSLEER, per germline. This CDR3 comprises 14 residues. Written as DNA, the CDR3 is TGCGCCAGCAGCCAAGAGGCAGCGAGTTATGGCTACACCTTC. Its protein is CASSQEAASYGYTF.

This chain uses TRBV7-9 with TRBJ1-2; D possibly corresponds to TRBD1 (5 bases). Trimming pared 5 bases from V and 7 bases from J, leaving 17 bases between. Germline assignment: CDR1 SEHNR and CDR2 FQNEAQ (reference sequence). This CDR3 is 14 amino acids long. Here the CDR3 reads CASSTIQDTAGYTF. The CDR3, as DNA: TGTGCCAGCAGCACAATACAGGATACTGCTGGCTACACCTTC.

This chain links TRBV18 with TRBJ2-3; the match to TRBD2 covers 9 bases. The length of the CDR3 is 16 residues. Germline V gives CDR1 KGHSH, CDR2 LQKENI. J lost 8 bases, V lost 2 bases, and 11 bases had no gene match. The CDR3 nucleotides are TGTGCCAGCTCACCAGTCTCCGGGACTAGCCATGCTACGCAGTATTTT. Amino acid sequence: CASSPVSGTSHATQYF. Using reference TRBV18 and TRBJ2-3 for the parts outside the CDR3, the full variable domain is NAGVMQNPRHLVRRRGQEARLRCSPMKGHSHVYWYRQLPEEGLKFMVYLQKENIIDESGMPKERFSAEFPKEGPSILRIQQVVRGDSAAYFCASSPVSGTSHATQYFGPGTRLTVL.

The CDR3 protein is CAISEEDSKSTQYF. The CDR3 region has the DNA TGTGCCATCAGTGAAGAGGACAGCAAGTCTACGCAGTATTTT. The genes are TRBV10-3 and TRBJ2-3, with D tentatively TRBD1 (6 bases). This CDR3 spans 14 amino acids. Trimming cost V 3 bases and J 8 bases, with 15 bases left between them. Germline CDR1 and CDR2: ENHRY and SYGVKD.

This chain uses TRBV5-6 with TRBJ2-6, with 11 bases fitting TRBD1. The CDR3 contains 18 residues. In germline, CDR1 is SGHDT, CDR2 YYEEEE. Trimming cost V 0 bases and J 8 bases; bases outside gene matches: 10. The CDR3 region has the DNA TGTGCCAGCAGCTTGGGTCTATTAGGGACAGGGGGATCCAACGTCCTGACTTTC. The encoded protein is CASSLGLLGTGGSNVLTF.

The V and J genes are TRBV6-6 and TRBJ2-1; TRBD2 aligns across 9 bases. Germline-derived CDR1 and CDR2 are MNHNY and SVGAGI (reference sequence). V lost 3 bases to trimming and J lost 8 bases; unmatched junction nucleotides: 5. The CDR3 sequence is 14 residues long. The CDR3 reads CASSYSGREDEQFF. For the CDR3, the DNA is TGTGCCAGCAGTTATAGCGGGAGAGAAGATGAGCAGTTCTTC.

The V and J genes are TRBV24-1 and TRBJ2-3, with 10 positions matching TRBD1. Germline values: CDR1 KGHDR, CDR2 SFDVKD. The junction had 10 bases not matched to a gene; V was cut back by 5 bases and J by 0 bases. This CDR3 has 18 residues. The CDR3 protein is CATSGETGGWGSTDTQYF. The CDR3 region has the DNA TGTGCCACCAGTGGCGAGACAGGGGGCTGGGGTAGCACAGATACGCAGTATTTT.

This chain links TRBV10-1 with TRBJ1-1, with D possibly being TRBD1 (5 bases). Deletions cut 0 bases from V and 1 base from J, with 9 bases between. CDR1 and CDR2 (germline): WNHNN, SYGVQD (reference sequence). This CDR3 is built from 15 residues. In DNA form, the CDR3 reads TGCGCCAGCAGTGAGTCGACCAGGGAGAACACTGAAGCTTTCTTT. It yields the protein CASSESTRENTEAFF.

This chain uses TRBV5-1 with TRBJ1-4, with unresolved D. The CDR3 contains 14 residues. Trimming cost V 1 base and J 0 bases, with 4 bases left between them. Germline V gene data show CDR1 as SGHRS and CDR2 as YFSETQ. CDR3 coding DNA: TGCGCCAGCAGCTTGTCTCCAACTAATGAAAAACTGTTTTTT. This codes for CASSLSPTNEKLFF.

The chain recombines TRBV5-1 with TRBJ1-2; 9 bases agree with TRBD1. Germline V gene data show CDR1 as SGHRS and CDR2 as YFSETQ. The CDR3 sequence is 14 residues long. With 3 bases clipped from V and 6 bases from J, the junction kept 6 bases outside the gene matches. The CDR3 loop is CASSSPDRGNGYTF. CDR3 nucleotides: TGCGCCAGCAGCTCACCCGACAGGGGGAATGGCTACACCTTC.

The V gene is TRBV13, the J gene TRBJ2-1; D may be TRBD2 (5 bases). Trimming left V 5 bases short and J 0 bases short, with 14 bases between. Germline assignment: CDR1 PRHDT and CDR2 FYEKMQ (reference sequence). This CDR3 spans 16 amino acids. The CDR3: CASSRAGVSSYNEQFF. The CDR3 bases are TGTGCCAGCAGCAGGGCCGGGGTCAGCTCCTACAATGAGCAGTTCTTC.

V gene TRBV6-6 combines with J gene TRBJ2-3; D is possibly TRBD2 (5 bases). Trimming left V 5 bases short and J 4 bases short, with 16 bases between. Germline CDR1 reads MNHNY; CDR2 reads SVGAGI (reference sequence). The CDR3 is made up of 15 amino acids. In nucleotides, the CDR3 is TGTGCCAGCAGTGACTGGGAGCTTGTGGCAGATACGCAGTATTTT. It codes for CASSDWELVADTQYF.

The V and J genes are TRBV11-1 and TRBJ1-5; D unclear. This CDR3 is built from 13 residues. V was cut by 1 base and J by 3 bases, with 4 bases left in between. Germline V gives CDR1 SGHAT, CDR2 FQDESV (reference sequence). The CDR3 is CASSLDINQPQHF. The CDR3 DNA is TGTGCCAGCAGCTTAGACATCAATCAGCCCCAGCATTTT.

The V gene is TRBV6-5, the J gene TRBJ2-7, with D possibly TRBD2 on 6 matching bases. The CDR3 is 15 residues long. V was trimmed by 6 bases and J by 1 base, leaving 16 bases between them. Germline assignment: CDR1 MNHEY and CDR2 SVGAGI. This CDR3 reads CASSLGDFTSYEQYF. CDR3 nucleotide sequence: TGTGCCAGCAGCCTCGGGGACTTTACGTCCTACGAGCAGTACTTC.

V is TRBV5-1 and J is TRBJ2-1, with 12 bases aligning to TRBD2. With V trimmed by 0 bases and J by 2 bases, 9 bases remained unmatched. Germline CDR1 is SGHRS and CDR2 is YFSETQ. The CDR3 length is 19 residues. CDR3 DNA sequence: TGCGCCAGCAGCTTGGAGGCCTCGGCTAGCGGGAGGGCCTACAATGAGCAGTTCTTC. Translating it yields CASSLEASASGRAYNEQFF.